The present T cell receptor beta chain was sequenced within a study of blood T cells in healthy people across ages. Study observations and caveats: Among long-lived donors, naive CD4+ cells were more numerous and diversity higher than in aged donors. A roughly linear age-dependent decrease characterized TCR beta diversity per million T cells. PBMC samples, being unsorted, prevented any conclusive comparison of naive and antigen-experienced cells.

On this clonotype itself: The target antigen is unknown.

The use of a sample-barcoded 5' primer and a J-beta primer mix characterized a second PCR of about 7 to 12 cycles. All cDNA molecules were each tagged by a template-switch adaptor with 12 random nucleotides. MiXCR, applied by TCRdb to the 5' RACE reads, yields one record per CDR3 protein. Of approximately 690,000 distinct CDR3 sequences in the sample, about 43% were seen once. CDR3 size: 16 residues. The trim removed 4 bases at V and 7 bases at J, leaving 6 bases unmatched. Specimen: blood. The chain uses TRBV12-3 or TRBV12-4 and TRBJ2-1; 14 nucleotides align to TRBD2. This receptor was taken from a man aged 80 or over in good health. CDR3 in DNA: TGTGCCAGCAGTTCTACCGGGACTAGCGGGAGTAATGAGCAGTTCTTC. Translated, it gives CASSSTGTSGSNEQFF.